This T cell receptor beta chain was identified during a study of T cell responses to AZD1222 COVID-19 vaccine. V gave up 11 bases and J gave up 10 bases, with 20 bases separating them. The germline CDR1 and CDR2 sequences are MNHEY and SVGAGI. The CDR3 sequence is 13 residues long. The protocol was immunoSEQ multiplex PCR, while the TCRdb copy is restricted to in-frame clones and leaves out a portion. The table includes approximately 140,000 clones, 85% to 95% detected once. The source is an adult in good health. This rearrangement joins TRBV6-5 to TRBJ1-4, with D possibly being TRBD1 (6 bases). The material was peripheral blood, obtained on day 0 of AZD1222 vaccination. The CDR3 spells CASRQAEAGKLFF. CDR3 DNA: TGTGCCTCCCGACAGGCCGAAGCAGGAAAACTGTTTTTT.